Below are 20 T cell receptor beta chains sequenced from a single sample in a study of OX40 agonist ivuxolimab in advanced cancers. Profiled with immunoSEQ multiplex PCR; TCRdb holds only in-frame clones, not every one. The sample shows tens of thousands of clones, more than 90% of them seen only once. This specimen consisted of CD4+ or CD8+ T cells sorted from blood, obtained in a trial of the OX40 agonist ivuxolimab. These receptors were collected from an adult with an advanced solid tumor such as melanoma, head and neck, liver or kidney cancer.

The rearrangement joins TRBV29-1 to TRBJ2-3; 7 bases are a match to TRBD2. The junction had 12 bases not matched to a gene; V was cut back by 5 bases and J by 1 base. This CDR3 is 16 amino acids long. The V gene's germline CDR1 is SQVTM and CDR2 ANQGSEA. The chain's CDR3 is CSVPKSGGRGTDTQYF. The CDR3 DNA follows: TGCAGCGTTCCAAAGTCGGGGGGTAGGGGCACAGATACGCAGTATTTT.

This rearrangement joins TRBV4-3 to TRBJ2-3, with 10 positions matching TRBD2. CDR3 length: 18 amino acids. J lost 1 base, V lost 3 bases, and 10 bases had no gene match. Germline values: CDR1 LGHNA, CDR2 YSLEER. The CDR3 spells CASSQDSLSGGGTDTQYF. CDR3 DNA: TGCGCCAGCAGCCAGGACAGCCTAAGCGGGGGGGGCACAGATACGCAGTATTTT.

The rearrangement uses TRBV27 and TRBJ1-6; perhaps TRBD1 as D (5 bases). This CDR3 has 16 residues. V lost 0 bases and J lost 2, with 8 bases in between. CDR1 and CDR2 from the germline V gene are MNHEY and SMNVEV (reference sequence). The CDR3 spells CASSLSLGAYNSPLHF. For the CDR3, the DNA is TGTGCCAGCAGTTTATCATTGGGGGCCTATAATTCACCCCTCCACTTT.

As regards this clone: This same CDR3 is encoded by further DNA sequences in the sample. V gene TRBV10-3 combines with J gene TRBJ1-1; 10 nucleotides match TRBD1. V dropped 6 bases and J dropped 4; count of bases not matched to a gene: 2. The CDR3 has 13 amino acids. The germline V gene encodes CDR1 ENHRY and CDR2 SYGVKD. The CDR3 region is CAIRGQGSTEAFF. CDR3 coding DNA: TGTGCCATCAGGGGACAGGGGTCCACTGAAGCTTTCTTT.

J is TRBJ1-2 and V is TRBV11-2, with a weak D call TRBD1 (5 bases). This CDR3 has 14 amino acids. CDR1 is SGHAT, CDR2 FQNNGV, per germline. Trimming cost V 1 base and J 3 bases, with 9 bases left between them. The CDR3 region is CASSLVGGYYGYTF. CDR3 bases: TGTGCCAGCAGCTTAGTGGGGGGATACTATGGCTACACCTTC.

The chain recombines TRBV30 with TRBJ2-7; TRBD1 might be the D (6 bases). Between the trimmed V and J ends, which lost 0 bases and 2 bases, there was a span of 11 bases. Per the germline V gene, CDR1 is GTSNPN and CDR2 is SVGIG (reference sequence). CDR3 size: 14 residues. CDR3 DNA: TGTGCCTGGAGTGTTGGGGGCGCGGCCTACGAGCAGTACTTC. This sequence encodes CAWSVGGAAYEQYF.

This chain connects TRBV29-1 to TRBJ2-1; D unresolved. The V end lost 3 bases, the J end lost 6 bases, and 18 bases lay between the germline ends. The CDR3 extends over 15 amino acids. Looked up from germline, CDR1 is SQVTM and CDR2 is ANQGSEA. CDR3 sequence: CSVDWLVRQANEQFF. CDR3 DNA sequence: TGCAGCGTTGATTGGTTGGTTAGGCAGGCCAATGAGCAGTTCTTC.

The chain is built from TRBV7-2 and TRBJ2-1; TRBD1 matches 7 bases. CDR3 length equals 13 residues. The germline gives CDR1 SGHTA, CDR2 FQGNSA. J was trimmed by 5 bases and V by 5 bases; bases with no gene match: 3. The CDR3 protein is CASSRTGDNEQFF. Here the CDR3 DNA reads TGTGCCAGCAGCCGAACAGGGGACAATGAGCAGTTCTTC. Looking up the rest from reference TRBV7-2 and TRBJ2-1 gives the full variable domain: GAGVSQSPSNKVTEKGKDVELRCDPISGHTALYWYRQSLGQGLEFLIYFQGNSAPDKSGLPSDRFSAERTGGSVSTLTIQRTQQEDSAVYLCASSRTGDNEQFFGPGTRLTVL.

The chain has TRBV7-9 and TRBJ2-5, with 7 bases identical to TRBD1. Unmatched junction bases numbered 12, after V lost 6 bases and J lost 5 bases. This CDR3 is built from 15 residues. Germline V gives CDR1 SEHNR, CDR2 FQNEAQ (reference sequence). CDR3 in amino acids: CASRSGTAPRETQYF. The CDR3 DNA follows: TGTGCCAGCAGGTCAGGGACAGCTCCTAGGGAGACCCAGTACTTC. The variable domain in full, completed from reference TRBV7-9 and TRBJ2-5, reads DTGVSQNPRHKITKRGQNVTFRCDPISEHNRLYWYRQTLGQGPEFLTYFQNEAQLEKSRLLSDRFSAERPKGSFSTLEIQRTEQGDSAMYLCASRSGTAPRETQYFGPGTRLLVL.

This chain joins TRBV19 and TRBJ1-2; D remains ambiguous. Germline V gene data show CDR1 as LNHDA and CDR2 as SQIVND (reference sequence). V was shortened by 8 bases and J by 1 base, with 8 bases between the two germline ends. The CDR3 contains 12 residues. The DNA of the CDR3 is TGTGCCAGTCGAACGCTTAACTATGGCTACACCTTC. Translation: CASRTLNYGYTF.

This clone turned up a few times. The CDR3 DNA reads TGTGCCAGTAGTATCTCGGTTCAGCCCCAGCATTTT. This codes for CASSISVQPQHF. The V call is TRBV19, the J call TRBJ1-5, with D hard to call. The CDR3 spans 12 residues. Germline CDR1 reads LNHDA; CDR2 reads SQIVND (reference sequence). V was shortened by 3 bases and J by 6 bases, with 6 bases between the two germline ends.

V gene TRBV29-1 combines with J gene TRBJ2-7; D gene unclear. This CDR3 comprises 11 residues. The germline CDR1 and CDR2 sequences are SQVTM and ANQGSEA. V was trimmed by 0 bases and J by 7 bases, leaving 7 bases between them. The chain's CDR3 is CSVEDLGEQYF. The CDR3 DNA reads TGCAGCGTTGAAGATCTTGGGGAGCAGTACTTC.

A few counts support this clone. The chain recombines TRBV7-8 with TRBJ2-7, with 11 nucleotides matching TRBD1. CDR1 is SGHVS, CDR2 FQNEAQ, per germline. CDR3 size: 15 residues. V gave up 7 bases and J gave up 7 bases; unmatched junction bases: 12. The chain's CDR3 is CASTYHGQGAEEQYF. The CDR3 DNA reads TGTGCCAGCACCTACCACGGACAGGGGGCCGAGGAGCAGTACTTC.

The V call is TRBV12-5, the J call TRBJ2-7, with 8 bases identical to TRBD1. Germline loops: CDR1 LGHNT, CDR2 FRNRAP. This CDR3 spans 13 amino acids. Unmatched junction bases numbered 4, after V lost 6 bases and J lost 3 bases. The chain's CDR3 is CASGYGQGYEQYF. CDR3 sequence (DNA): TGTGCTAGTGGCTATGGACAGGGCTACGAGCAGTACTTC.

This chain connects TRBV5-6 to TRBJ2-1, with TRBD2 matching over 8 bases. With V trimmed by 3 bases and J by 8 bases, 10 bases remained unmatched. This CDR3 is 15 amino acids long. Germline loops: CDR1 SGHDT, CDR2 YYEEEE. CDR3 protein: CASSWGLDMKDEQFF. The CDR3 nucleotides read TGTGCCAGCAGCTGGGGACTAGATATGAAGGATGAGCAGTTCTTC.

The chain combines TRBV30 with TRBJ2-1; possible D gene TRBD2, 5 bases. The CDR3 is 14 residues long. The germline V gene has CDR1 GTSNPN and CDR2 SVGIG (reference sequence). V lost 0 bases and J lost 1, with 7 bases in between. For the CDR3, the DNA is TGTGCCTGGAGTGTACCGGGGTCCTACAATGAGCAGTTCTTC. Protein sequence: CAWSVPGSYNEQFF. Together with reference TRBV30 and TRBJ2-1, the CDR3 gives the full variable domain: SQTIHQWPATLVQPVGSPLSLECTVEGTSNPNLYWYRQAAGRGLQLLFYSVGIGQISSEVPQNLSASRPQDRQFILSSKKLLLSDSGFYLCAWSVPGSYNEQFFGPGTRLTVL.

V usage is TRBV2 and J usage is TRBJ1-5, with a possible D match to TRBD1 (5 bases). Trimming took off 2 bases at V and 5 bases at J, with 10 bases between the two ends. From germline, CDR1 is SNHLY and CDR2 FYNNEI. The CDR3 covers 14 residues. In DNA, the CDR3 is TGTGCCAGCAGTGAAATGGGGCCCGATCAGCCCCAGCATTTT. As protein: CASSEMGPDQPQHF.

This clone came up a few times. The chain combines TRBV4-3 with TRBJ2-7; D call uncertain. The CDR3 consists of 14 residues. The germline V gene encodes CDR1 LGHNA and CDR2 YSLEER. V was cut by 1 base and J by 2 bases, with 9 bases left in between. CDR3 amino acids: CASSQVGSTYEQYF. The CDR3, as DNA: TGCGCCAGCAGCCAAGTAGGCTCTACCTACGAGCAGTACTTC.

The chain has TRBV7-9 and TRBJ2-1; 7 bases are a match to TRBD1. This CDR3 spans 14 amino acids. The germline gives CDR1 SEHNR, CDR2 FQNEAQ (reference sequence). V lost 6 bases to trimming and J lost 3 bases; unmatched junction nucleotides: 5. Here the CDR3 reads CASRPGTDYNEQFF. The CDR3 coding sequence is TGTGCCAGCAGGCCCGGGACAGACTACAATGAGCAGTTCTTC.

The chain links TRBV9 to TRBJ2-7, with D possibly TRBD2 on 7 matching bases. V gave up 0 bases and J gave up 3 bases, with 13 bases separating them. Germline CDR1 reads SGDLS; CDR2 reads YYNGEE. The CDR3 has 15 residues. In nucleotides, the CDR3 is TGTGCCAGCAGCGTAGCGGGGGGCAGGGGCTACGAGCAGTACTTC. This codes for CASSVAGGRGYEQYF.